This TCR beta chain was identified during a study of blood T cell repertoires in COVID-19. Looking at the study overall: Sample material is recorded as cDNA or gDNA derived from T cells, B-cell-depleted T cells, or PBMCs.

CDR1 SGHNT and CDR2 YENEEA come from the germline V gene. The V end lost 6 bases, the J end lost 3 bases, and 15 bases lay between the germline ends. The CDR3 is 14 residues long. Original analysis: Amplified reference gene primers provided the basis for estimating nucleated cell counts. Clones were sequenced by immunoSEQ multiplex PCR, and TCRdb holds only the in-frame ones, with some missing. Clone size and V and J calls were adopted from that table, with D and trimming inferred from the DNA. The sample has over 140,000 clones, roughly 84% seen once. The J gene is TRBJ2-7, the V gene TRBV11-3, with a weak D call TRBD2 (6 bases). This TCR was recovered from a woman aged 55-70 years with acute or convalescent COVID-19. The source material was peripheral blood. The DNA for the CDR3 is TGTGCCAGCAGTCGGGTGGCGGGAATCTACGAGCAGTACTTC. This sequence encodes CASSRVAGIYEQYF.